Detailed here is one T cell receptor (beta chain). Its specificity is unknown. This CDR3 has 13 amino acids. Germline CDR1 SGHAT, CDR2 FQNNGV. The V gene lost 5 bases and the J gene lost 6 bases, with 14 bases spanning the gap. These data originate in a study of T cell repertoires in cytomegalovirus infection. Using its own MiXCR run on the reads, TCRdb lists one record per CDR3 protein. The data contain about 900,000 distinct CDR3 sequences, approximately 30% of them seen just once; the ten biggest clones take up around an eighth. The chain is built from TRBV11-2 and TRBJ2-7; a weak D match, TRBD1 (6 bases). This clonotype originated in a human donor in good health (CMV status not recorded). Some clones in this sample may be carry-over from other donors' samples. Sequences were derived from cultured CD8+ T cells from PBMCs, sampled from culture after CMV antigen stimulation. The CDR3 region has the DNA TGTGCCAGCAGCGAGACACAGGGTTCCGAGCAGTACTTC. Its translation is CASSETQGSEQYF. The whole variable domain, filled in from reference TRBV11-2 and TRBJ2-7, reads EAGVAQSPRYKIIEKRQSVAFWCNPISGHATLYWYQQILGQGPKLLIQFQNNGVVDDSQLPKDRFSAERLKGVDSTLKIQPAKLEDSAVYLCASSETQGSEQYFGPGTRLTVT.